This T cell receptor (beta chain) stems from a study of T cell repertoires in cytomegalovirus infection. Across the whole study: The study used recently identified HLA-C-restricted and well-studied HLA-B-restricted CMV epitopes. Public TCR beta signatures were indicative of both CMV infection and a matching HLA type.

This clonotype was detected only a few times. The target antigen is unknown. Germline CDR1 and CDR2: MGHRA and YSYEKL. The CDR3 contains 16 residues. V shed 2 bases and J 4 bases; nucleotides not matched to a gene: 8. General study points: Within the response measured ex vivo, HLA-C-restricted CMV-specific TCR beta clonotypes were dominant. Carriers of CMV plus the relevant HLA were identified by cumulative public TCR beta family frequency.

TCRdb re-derived calls from the reads in MiXCR, one entry per CDR3 protein. The sample carries approximately 770,000 distinct CDR3 sequences, almost 30% recorded once. The sequence derives from a human donor in good health (CMV status not recorded). Some clones in this sample may be carry-over from other donors' samples. Material: cultured CD8+ T cells from PBMCs, obtained from culture after CMV antigen stimulation. V is TRBV4-1 and J is TRBJ2-1; 7 bases agree with TRBD1. CDR3 sequence: CASSQLDRAVYNEQFF. For the CDR3, the DNA is TGCGCCAGCAGCCAACTCGACAGGGCGGTGTACAATGAGCAGTTCTTC.